This T cell receptor beta chain was sequenced for a study of human T cells and chemical hapten exposure. The V gene's germline CDR1 is SGHTA and CDR2 FQGNSA. V lost 3 bases and J lost 6; bases outside the gene matches: 2. The CDR3 covers 14 residues. TCRdb reprocessed the RACE reads with MiXCR, giving one entry per CDR3 protein. The sample carries under 110,000 distinct CDR3 sequences, roughly an eighth recorded once. The time point denotes: pre-sensitization, week 0. The treatment: therapeutic diphenylcyclopropenone sensitization with weekly scalp DPC. The study enrolled 18 to 70-year-old alopecia patients suitable for DPC. Unseparated into fractions, whole blood served as the source from which total RNA was extracted. This clonotype has ten or more counts.

The chain carries TRBV7-2 and TRBJ1-1; 12 bases are a match to TRBD1. The starting material was whole blood, obtained in connection with sensitization to the hapten diphenylcyclopropenone (DPC). This clonotype was obtained from a woman aged 50 to 60 with alopecia areata. Some clones in this sample may be carry-over from other donors' samples. The CDR3 reads CASSFGTGGPEAFF. The CDR3 nucleotides are TGTGCCAGCAGCTTCGGGACAGGGGGCCCTGAAGCTTTCTTT.